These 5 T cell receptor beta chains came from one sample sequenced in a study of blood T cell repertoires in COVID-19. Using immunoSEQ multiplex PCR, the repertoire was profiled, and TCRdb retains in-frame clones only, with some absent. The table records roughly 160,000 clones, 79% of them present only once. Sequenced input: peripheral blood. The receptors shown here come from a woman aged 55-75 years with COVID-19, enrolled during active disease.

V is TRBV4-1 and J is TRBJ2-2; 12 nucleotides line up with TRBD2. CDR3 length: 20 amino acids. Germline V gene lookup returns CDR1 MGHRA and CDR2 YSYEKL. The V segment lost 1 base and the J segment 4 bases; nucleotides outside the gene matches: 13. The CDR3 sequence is CASSQASGLAGGPGTGELFF. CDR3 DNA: TGCGCCAGCAGCCAAGCCTCGGGGCTAGCGGGAGGGCCGGGCACCGGGGAGCTGTTTTTT.

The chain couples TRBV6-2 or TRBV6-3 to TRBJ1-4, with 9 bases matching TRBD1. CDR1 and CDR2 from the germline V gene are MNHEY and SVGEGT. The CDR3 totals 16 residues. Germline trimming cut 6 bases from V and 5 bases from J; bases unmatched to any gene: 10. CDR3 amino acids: CASSEGQGRRNEKLFF. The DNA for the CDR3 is TGTGCCAGCAGCGAAGGACAGGGGAGGAGAAATGAAAAACTGTTTTTT.

The CDR3 region has the DNA TGTGCCAGCAGCCAAGGGGCTCCGGAAGGCTACACCTTC. Its protein product is CASSQGAPEGYTF. The chain is built from TRBV14 and TRBJ1-2; no clear D gene. The V gene lost 1 base and the J gene lost 8 bases, with 11 bases spanning the gap. CDR1 is SGHDN, CDR2 FVKESK, per germline. The CDR3 runs 13 residues.

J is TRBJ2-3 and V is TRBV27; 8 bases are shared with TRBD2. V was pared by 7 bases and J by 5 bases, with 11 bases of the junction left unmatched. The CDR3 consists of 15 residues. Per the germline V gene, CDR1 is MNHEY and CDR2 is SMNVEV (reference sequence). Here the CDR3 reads CASMPLAVKGDTQYF. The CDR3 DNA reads TGTGCCAGCATGCCACTAGCGGTAAAGGGAGATACGCAGTATTTT.

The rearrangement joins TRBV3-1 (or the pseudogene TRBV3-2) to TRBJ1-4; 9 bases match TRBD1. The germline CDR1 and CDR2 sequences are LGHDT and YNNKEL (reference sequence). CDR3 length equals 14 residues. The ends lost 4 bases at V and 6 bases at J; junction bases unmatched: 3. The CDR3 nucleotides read TGTGCCAGCAGCCGCCGGGACAGGGATGAAAAACTGTTTTTT. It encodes CASSRRDRDEKLFF.